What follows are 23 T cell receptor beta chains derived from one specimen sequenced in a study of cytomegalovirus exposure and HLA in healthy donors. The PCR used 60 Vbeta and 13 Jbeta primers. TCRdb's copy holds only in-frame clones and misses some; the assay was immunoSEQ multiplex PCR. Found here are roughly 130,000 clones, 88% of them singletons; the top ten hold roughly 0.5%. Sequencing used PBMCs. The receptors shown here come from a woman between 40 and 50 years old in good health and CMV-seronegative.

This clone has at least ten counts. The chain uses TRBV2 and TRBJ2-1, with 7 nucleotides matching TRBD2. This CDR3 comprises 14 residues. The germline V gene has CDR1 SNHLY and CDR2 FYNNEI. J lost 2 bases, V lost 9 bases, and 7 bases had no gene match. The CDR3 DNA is TGTGCCAGAAAGGTGGGAGGGACCTACAATGAGCAGTTCTTC. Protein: CARKVGGTYNEQFF.

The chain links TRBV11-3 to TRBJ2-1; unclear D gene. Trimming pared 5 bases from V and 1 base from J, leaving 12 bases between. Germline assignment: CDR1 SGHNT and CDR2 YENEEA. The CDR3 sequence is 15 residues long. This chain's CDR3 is CASSPERLSYNEQFF. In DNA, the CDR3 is TGTGCCAGCAGCCCCGAGCGTTTGTCCTACAATGAGCAGTTCTTC.

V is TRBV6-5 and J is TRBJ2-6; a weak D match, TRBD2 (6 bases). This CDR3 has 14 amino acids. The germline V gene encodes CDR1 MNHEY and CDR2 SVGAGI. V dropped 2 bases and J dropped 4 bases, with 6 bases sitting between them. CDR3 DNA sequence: TGTGCCAGCAGTTACGGAGGGGGGGCCAACGTCCTGACTTTC. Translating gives CASSYGGGANVLTF.

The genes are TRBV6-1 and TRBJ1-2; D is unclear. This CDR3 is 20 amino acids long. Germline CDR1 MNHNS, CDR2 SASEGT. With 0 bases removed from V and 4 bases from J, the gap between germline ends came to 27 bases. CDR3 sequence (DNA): TGTGCCAGCAGTGAAGCTCCGAGGACTCATCCGAGGAATTACTTCTATGGCTACACCTTC. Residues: CASSEAPRTHPRNYFYGYTF.

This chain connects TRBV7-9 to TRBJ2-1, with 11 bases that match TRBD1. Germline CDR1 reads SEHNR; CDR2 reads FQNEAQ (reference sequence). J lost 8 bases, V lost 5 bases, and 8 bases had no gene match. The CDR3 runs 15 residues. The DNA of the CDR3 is TGTGCCAGCAGCGCTCCGGGACAGGGGGATTATGAGCAGTTCTTC. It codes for CASSAPGQGDYEQFF.

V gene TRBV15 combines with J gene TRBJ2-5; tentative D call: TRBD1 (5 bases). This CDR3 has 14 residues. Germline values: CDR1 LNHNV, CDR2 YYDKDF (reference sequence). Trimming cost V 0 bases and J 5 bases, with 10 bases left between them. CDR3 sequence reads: CATSRDQGRETQYF. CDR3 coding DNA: TGTGCCACCAGCAGAGACCAGGGAAGGGAGACCCAGTACTTC.

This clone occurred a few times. CDR3 DNA: TGTGCCAGCAGTCCTTGGGGAGGAGAGACCCAGTACTTC. It is translated as CASSPWGGETQYF. This chain uses TRBV27 with TRBJ2-5, with D possibly TRBD2 on 6 matching bases. V dropped 5 bases and J dropped 4 bases, with 11 bases sitting between them. This CDR3 has 13 amino acids. The germline V gene has CDR1 MNHEY and CDR2 SMNVEV (reference sequence).

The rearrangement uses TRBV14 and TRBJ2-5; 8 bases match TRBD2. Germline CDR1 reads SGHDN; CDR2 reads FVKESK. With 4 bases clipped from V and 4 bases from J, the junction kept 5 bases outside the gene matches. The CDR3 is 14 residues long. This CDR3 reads CASSPGTSRETQYF. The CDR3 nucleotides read TGTGCCAGCAGCCCTGGGACTAGTCGAGAGACCCAGTACTTC.

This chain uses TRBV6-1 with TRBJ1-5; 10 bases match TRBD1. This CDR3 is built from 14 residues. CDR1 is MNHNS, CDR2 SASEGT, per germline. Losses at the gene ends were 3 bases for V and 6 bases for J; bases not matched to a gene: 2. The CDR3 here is CASSEGQGRQPQHF. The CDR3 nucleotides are TGTGCCAGCAGTGAGGGACAGGGGCGTCAGCCCCAGCATTTT.

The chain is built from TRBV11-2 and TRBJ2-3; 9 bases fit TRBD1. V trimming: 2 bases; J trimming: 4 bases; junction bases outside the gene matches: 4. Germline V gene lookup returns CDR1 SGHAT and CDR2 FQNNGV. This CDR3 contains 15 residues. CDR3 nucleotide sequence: TGTGCCAGCAGCTTAAATACAGGGGGCGCAGATACGCAGTATTTT. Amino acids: CASSLNTGGADTQYF. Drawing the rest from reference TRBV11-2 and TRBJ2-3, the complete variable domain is EAGVAQSPRYKIIEKRQSVAFWCNPISGHATLYWYQQILGQGPKLLIQFQNNGVVDDSQLPKDRFSAERLKGVDSTLKIQPAKLEDSAVYLCASSLNTGGADTQYFGPGTRLTVL.

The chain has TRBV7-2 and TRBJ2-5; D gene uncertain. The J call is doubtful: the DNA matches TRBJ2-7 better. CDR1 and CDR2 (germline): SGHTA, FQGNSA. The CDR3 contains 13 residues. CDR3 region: CASSPGFSYEQYF. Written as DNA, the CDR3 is TGTGCCAGCAGCCCAGGTTTCTCCTACGAGCAGTACTTC.

The CDR3 nucleotides are TGTGCCTGGAGTGTAGGGGGATCTGGAAACACCATATATTTT. This sequence encodes CAWSVGGSGNTIYF. V is TRBV30 and J is TRBJ1-3; tentative D call: TRBD1 (6 bases). V shed 0 bases and J shed 1 base, with 7 bases lying between them. The CDR3 has 14 amino acids. Germline V gene lookup returns CDR1 GTSNPN and CDR2 SVGIG (reference sequence).

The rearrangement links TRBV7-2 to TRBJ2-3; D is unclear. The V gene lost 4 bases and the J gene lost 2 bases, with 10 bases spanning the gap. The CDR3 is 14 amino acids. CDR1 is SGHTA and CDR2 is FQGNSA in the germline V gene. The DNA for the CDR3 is TGTGCCAGCAGCTACAGTGGTCCCACAGATACGCAGTATTTT. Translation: CASSYSGPTDTQYF.

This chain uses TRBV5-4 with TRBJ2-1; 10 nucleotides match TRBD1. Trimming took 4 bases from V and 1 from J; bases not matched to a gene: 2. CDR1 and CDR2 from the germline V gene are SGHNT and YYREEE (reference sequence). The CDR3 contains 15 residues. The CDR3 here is CASSPGQGSYNEQFF. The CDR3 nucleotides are TGTGCCAGCAGCCCGGGACAGGGGTCCTACAATGAGCAGTTCTTC.

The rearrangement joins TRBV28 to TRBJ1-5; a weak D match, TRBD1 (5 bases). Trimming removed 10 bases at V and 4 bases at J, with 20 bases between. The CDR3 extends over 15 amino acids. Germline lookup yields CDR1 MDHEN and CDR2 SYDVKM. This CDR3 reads CATSPGGAGNQPQHF. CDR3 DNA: TGTGCCACCTCACCGGGGGGAGCGGGGAATCAGCCCCAGCATTTT.

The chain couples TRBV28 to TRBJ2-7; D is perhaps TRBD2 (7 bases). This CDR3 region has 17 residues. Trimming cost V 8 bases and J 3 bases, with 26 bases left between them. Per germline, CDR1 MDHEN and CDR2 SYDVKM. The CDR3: CASPPYRGGGIDYEQYF. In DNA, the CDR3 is TGTGCCAGCCCGCCTTATAGGGGGGGCGGCATTGACTACGAGCAGTACTTC.

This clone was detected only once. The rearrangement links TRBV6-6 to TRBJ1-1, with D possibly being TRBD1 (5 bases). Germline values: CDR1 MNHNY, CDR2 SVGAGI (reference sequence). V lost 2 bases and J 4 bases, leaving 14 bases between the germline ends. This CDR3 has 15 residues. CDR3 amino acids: CASSYEQGLATEAFF. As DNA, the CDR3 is TGTGCCAGCAGTTACGAGCAGGGACTAGCCACTGAAGCTTTCTTT.

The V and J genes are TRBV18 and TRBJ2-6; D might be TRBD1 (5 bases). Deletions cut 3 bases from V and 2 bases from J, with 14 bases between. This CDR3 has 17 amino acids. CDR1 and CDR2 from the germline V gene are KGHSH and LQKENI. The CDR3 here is CASSPGQGLAGANVLTF. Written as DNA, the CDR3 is TGTGCCAGCTCACCCGGGCAGGGTTTGGCTGGGGCCAACGTCCTGACTTTC.

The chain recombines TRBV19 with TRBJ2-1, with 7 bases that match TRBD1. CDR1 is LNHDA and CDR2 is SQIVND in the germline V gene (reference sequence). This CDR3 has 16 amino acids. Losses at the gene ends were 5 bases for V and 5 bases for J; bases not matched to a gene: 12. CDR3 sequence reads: CASSRTPGQSHNEQFF. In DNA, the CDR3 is TGTGCCAGTAGTCGCACCCCGGGACAGTCCCACAATGAGCAGTTCTTC.

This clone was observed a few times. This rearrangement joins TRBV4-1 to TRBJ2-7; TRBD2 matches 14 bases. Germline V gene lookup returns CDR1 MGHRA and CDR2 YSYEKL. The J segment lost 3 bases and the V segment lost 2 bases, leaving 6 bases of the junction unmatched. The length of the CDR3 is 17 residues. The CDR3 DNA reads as TGCGCCAGCAGCCAAAGGACTAGCGGGAGGAGATACTACGAGCAGTACTTC. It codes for CASSQRTSGRRYYEQYF.

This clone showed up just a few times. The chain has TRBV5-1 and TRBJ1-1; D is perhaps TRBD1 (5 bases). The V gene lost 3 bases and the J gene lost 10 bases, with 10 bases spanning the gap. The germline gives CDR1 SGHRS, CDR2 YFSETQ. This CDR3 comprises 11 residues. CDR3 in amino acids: CASSWQGTAFF. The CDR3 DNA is TGCGCCAGCAGCTGGCAGGGTACAGCTTTCTTT.

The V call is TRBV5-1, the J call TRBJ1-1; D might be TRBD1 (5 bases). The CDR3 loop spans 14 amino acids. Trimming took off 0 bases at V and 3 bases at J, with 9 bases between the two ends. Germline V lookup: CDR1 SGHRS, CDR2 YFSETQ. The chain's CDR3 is CASSLVRAHTEAFF. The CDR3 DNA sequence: TGCGCCAGCAGCTTGGTCAGGGCGCACACTGAAGCTTTCTTT.

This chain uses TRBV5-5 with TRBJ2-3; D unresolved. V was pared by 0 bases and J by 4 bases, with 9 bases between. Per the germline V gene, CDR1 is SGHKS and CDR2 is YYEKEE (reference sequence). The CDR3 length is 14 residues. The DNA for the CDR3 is TGTGCCAGCAGCTTGGCGGTGTTGTCAGATACGCAGTATTTT. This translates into CASSLAVLSDTQYF.